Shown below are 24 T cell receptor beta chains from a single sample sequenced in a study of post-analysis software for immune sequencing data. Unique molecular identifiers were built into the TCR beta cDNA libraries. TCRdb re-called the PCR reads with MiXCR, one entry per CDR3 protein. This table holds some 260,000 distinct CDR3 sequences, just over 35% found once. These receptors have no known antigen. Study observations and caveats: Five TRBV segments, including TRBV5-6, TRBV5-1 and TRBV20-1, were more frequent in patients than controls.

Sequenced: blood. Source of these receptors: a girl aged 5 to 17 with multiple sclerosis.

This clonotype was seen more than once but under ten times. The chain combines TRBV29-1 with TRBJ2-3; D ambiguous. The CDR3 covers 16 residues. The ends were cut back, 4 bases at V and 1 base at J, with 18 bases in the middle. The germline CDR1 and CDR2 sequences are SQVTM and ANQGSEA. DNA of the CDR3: TGCAGCGTTGTTAGTGCTTCGACATCTCGCACAGATACGCAGTATTTT. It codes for CSVVSASTSRTDTQYF.

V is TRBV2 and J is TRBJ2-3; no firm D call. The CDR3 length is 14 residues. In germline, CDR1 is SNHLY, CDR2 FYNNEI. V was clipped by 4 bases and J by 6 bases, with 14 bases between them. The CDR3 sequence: CASSVGRTGDTQYF. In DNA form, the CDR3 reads TGTGCCAGCAGTGTGGGTCGGACGGGCGATACGCAGTATTTT.

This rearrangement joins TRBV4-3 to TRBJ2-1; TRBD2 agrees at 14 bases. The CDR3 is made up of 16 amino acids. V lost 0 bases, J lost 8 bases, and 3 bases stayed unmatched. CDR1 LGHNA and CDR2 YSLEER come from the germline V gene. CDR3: CASSQEPGLAGDEQFF. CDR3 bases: TGCGCCAGCAGCCAAGAACCGGGACTAGCGGGAGATGAGCAGTTCTTC.

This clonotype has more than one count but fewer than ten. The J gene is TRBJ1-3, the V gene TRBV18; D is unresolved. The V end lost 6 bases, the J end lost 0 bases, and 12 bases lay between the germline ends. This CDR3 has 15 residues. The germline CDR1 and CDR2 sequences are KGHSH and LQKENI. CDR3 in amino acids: CASSLLRSSGNTIYF. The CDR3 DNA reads TGTGCCAGCTCCCTGCTTAGAAGCTCTGGAAACACCATATATTTT.

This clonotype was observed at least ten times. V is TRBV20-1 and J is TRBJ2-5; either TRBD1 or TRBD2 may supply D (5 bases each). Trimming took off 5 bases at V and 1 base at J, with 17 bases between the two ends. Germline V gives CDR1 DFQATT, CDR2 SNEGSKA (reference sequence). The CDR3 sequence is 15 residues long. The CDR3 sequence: CSAPTSMGPQETQYF. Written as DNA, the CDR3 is TGCAGTGCTCCTACTAGTATGGGGCCCCAAGAGACCCAGTACTTC.

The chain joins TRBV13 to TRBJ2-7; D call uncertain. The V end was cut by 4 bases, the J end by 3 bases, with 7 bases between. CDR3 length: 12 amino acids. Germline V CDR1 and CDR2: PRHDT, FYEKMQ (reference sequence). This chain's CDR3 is CASSSLFYEQYF. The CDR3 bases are TGTGCCAGCAGCTCCCTATTCTACGAGCAGTACTTC.

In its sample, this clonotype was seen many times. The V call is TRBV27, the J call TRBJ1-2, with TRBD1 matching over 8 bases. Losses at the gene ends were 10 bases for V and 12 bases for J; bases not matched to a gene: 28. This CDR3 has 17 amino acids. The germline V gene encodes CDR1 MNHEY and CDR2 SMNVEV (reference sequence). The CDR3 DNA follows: TGTGCCACCGTATCCTTAACAGGGGGGGACAGAAGTGGCTCGGACACCTTC. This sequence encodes CATVSLTGGDRSGSDTF.

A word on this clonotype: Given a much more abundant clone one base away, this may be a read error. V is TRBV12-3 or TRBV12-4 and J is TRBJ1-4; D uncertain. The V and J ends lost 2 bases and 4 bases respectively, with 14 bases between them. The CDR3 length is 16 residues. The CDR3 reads CASSLSCRVFNEKLFF. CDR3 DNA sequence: TGTGCCAGCAGTTTATCCTGTCGGGTCTTTAATGAAAAACTGTTTTTT.

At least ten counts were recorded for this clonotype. DNA for the CDR3: TGCGCCAGCAGCCAAGATCAAGGGGGCCGAACTGAAGCTTTCTTT. It codes for CASSQDQGGRTEAFF. The V gene is TRBV4-1, the J gene TRBJ1-1; 7 bases map to TRBD1. Germline trimming cut 0 bases from V and 5 bases from J; bases unmatched to any gene: 6. CDR3 length: 15 amino acids. Germline values: CDR1 MGHRA, CDR2 YSYEKL.

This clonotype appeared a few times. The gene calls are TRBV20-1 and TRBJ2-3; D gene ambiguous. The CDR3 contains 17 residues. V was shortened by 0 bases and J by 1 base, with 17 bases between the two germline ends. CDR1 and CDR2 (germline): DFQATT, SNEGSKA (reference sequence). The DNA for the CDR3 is TGCAGTGCTAGAGATGCCACGGCGGCCTGGGGCACAGATACGCAGTATTTT. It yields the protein CSARDATAAWGTDTQYF.

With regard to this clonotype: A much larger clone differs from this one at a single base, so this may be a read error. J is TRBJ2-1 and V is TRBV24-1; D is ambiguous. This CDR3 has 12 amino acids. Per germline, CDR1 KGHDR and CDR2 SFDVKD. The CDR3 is CATSNFSYEQFF. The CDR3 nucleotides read TGTGCCACCAGTAATTTTTCCTATGAGCAGTTCTTC.

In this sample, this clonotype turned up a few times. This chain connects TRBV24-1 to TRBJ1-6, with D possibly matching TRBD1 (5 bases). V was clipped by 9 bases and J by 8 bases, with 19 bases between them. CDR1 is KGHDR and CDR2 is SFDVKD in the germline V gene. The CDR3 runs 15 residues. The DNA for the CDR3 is TGTGCCACCGGAGACAGTTCGGAGCTGGATTCACCCCTCCACTTT. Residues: CATGDSSELDSPLHF.

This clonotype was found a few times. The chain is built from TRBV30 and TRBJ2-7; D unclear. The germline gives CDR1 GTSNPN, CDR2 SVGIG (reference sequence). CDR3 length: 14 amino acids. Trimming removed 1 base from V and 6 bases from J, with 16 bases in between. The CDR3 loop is CAWSGDSLRREQYF. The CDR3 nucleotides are TGTGCCTGGAGTGGGGATAGCTTGCGTCGCGAGCAGTACTTC.

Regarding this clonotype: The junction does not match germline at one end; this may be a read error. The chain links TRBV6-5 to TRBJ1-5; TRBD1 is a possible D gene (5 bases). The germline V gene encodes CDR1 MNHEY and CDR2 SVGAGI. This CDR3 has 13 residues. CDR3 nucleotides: TGTGCCAGCAGTCAGGGCCCGAATCGGCCCCAGCATTTT. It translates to CASSQGPNRPQHF.

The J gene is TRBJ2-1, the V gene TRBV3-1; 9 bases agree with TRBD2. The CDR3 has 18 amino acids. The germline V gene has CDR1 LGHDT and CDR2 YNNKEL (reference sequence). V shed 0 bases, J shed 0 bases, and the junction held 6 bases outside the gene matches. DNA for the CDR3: TGTGCCAGCAGCCAAGATCAGCAGCGGGGGGCCTCCTACAATGAGCAGTTCTTC. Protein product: CASSQDQQRGASYNEQFF.

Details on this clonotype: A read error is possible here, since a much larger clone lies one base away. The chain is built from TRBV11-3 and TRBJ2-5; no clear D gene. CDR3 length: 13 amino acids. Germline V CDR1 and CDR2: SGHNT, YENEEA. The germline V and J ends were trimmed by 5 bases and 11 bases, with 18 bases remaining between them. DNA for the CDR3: TGTGCCAGCAGCCTTAAGGCCTCCAATGAGCAGTACTTC. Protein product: CASSLKASNEQYF.

As DNA, the CDR3 is TGCGCCAGCAGCTCCCAACTAGTGGGCGGGAGTTCCTACGAGCAGTACTTC. Protein sequence: CASSSQLVGGSSYEQYF. The V call is TRBV5-1, the J call TRBJ2-7; 7 nucleotides match TRBD2. The V gene's germline CDR1 is SGHRS and CDR2 YFSETQ. The trim removed 3 bases at V and 1 base at J, leaving 13 bases unmatched. CDR3 size: 17 residues.

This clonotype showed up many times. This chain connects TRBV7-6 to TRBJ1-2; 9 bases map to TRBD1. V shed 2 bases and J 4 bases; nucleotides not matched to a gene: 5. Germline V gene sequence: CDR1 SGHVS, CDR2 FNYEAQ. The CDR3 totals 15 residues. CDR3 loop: CASSLNTGGTYGYTF. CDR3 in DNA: TGTGCCAGCAGCTTAAATACAGGGGGCACCTATGGCTACACCTTC.

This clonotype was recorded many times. CDR3: CASSWDRVTKNIQYF. In DNA, the CDR3 is TGTGCCAGCAGCTGGGACAGGGTGACCAAAAACATTCAGTACTTC. V is TRBV12-3 or TRBV12-4 and J is TRBJ2-4, with 9 bases lining up with TRBD1. The V segment lost 6 bases and the J segment 2 bases; nucleotides outside the gene matches: 5. This CDR3 spans 15 amino acids.

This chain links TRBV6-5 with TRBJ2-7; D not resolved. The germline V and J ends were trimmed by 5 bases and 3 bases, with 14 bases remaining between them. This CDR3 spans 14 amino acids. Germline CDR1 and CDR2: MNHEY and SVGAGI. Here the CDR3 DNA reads TGTGCCAGCAGTCCCCTTTCGGGTAACTACGAGCAGTACTTC. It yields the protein CASSPLSGNYEQYF.

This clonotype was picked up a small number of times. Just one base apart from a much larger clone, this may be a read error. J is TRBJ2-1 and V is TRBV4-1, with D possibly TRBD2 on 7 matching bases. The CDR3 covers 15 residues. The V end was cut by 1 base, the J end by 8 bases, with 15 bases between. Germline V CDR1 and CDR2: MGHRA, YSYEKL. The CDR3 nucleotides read TGCGCCAGCAGCCAAGGTAGAGGGGGGGGCTATGAGCAGTTCTTC. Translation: CASSQGRGGGYEQFF.

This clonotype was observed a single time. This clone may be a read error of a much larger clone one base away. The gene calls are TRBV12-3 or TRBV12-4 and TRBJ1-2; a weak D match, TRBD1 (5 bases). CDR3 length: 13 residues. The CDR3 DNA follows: TGTGCCAGCAGTTTATTGGGGGACTATAGCTACACCTTC. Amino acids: CASSLLGDYSYTF.

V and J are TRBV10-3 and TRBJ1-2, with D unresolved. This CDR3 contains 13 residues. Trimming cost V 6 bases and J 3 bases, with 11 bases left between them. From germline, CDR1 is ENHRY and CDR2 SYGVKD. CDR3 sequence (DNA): TGTGCCATCAGACCGGGAGAGGACTATGGCTACACCTTC. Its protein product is CAIRPGEDYGYTF.

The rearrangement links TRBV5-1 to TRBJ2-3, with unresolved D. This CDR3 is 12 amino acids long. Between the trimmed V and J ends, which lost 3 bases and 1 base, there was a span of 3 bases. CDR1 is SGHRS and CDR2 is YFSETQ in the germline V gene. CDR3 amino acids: CASSYRTDTQYF. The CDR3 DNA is TGCGCCAGCAGCTACCGCACAGATACGCAGTATTTT.